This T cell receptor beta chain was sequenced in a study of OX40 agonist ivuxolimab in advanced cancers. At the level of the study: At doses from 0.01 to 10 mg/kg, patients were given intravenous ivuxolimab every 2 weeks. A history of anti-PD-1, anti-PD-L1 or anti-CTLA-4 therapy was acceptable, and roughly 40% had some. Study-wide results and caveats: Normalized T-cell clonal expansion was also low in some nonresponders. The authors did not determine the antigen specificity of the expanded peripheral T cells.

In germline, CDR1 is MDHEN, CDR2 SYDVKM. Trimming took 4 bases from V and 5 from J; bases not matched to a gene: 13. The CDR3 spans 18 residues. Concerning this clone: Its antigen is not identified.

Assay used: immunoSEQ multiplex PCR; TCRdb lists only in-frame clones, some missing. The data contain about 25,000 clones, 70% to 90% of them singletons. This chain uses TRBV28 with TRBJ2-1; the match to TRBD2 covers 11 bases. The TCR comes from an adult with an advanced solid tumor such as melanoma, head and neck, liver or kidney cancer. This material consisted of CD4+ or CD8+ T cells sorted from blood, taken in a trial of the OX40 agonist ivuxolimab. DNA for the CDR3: TGTGCCAGCAGTTACGAACTAGCGGGAGCCTCTGAAGACAATGAGCAGTTCTTC. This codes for CASSYELAGASEDNEQFF.